This T cell receptor beta chain comes out of a study of cytomegalovirus exposure and HLA in healthy donors. The CDR3 sequence is 16 residues long. Germline V gives CDR1 SEHNR, CDR2 FQNEAQ (reference sequence). Between the trimmed V and J ends, which lost 5 bases and 0 bases, there was a span of 15 bases. It was with 60 Vbeta and 13 Jbeta primers that the PCR ran. Repertoires were generated with immunoSEQ multiplex PCR, while TCRdb's copy carries only in-frame clones and drops some. In the table there are tens of thousands of clones, around 69% of which are singletons. The clonotype comes from a human donor in good health. The chain has TRBV7-9 and TRBJ2-3; maybe TRBD1 (5 bases). The source material was PBMCs. The CDR3 sequence: CASSGSTGPSTDTQYF. In nucleotides, the CDR3 is TGTGCCAGCAGCGGAAGTACAGGACCTAGCACAGATACGCAGTATTTT.